Listed below are T cell receptor beta chains from one sample, sequenced in a study of cytomegalovirus exposure and HLA in healthy donors. Data came from immunoSEQ multiplex PCR; TCRdb stores just in-frame clones and leaves some out. The sample carries 130,000 or so clones, more than 75% recorded once. Sequencing input: PBMCs. All receptors come from a man aged 18 to 30 in good health and CMV-seropositive. CDR3s include the opening cysteine and the closing phenylalanine or tryptophan. A D gene is named only where the DNA matches it firmly. Expanded clones are given a class, and other clones once, few, many or no size at all.

v_call	j_call	clone_size	d_call	cdr3_aa	cdr3_nt
TRBV6-5	TRBJ2-7	NA	NA	CASRISGTYEQYF	TGTGCCAGCAGAATAAGCGGAACCTACGAGCAGTACTTC
TRBV28	TRBJ2-7	NA	TRBD1	CASSRQTGEGYEQYF	TGTGCCAGCAGTCGCCAGACAGGGGAAGGCTACGAGCAGTACTTC
TRBV4-1	TRBJ1-3	NA	NA	CASSQWGQGGNTIYF	TGCGCCAGCAGCCAATGGGGGCAGGGTGGAAACACCATATATTTT
TRBV7-2	TRBJ2-1	NA	NA	CASSLAQGNEQFF	TGTGCCAGCAGCTTAGCCCAGGGCAATGAGCAGTTCTTC
TRBV28	TRBJ2-7	NA	TRBD1	CASSFYSGTAYEQYF	TGTGCCAGCAGTTTCTATTCCGGGACAGCATACGAGCAGTACTTC
TRBV11-2	TRBJ2-7	NA	NA	CASSPIGRRQGISYEQYF	TGTGCCAGCAGCCCAATCGGGAGGCGGCAGGGGATCTCCTACGAGCAGTACTTC
TRBV7-9	TRBJ2-7	NA	TRBD2	CASSAGDGVYEQYF	TGTGCCAGCAGCGCGGGGGACGGTGTCTACGAGCAGTACTTC
TRBV9	TRBJ1-4	NA	NA	CASSVGGANEKLFF	TGTGCCAGCAGCGTAGGGGGGGCTAATGAAAAACTGTTTTTT
TRBV2	TRBJ1-6	NA	TRBD1	CASSPRGLDSPLHF	TGTGCCAGCAGTCCCAGGGGGCTGGATTCACCCCTCCACTTT
TRBV7-9	TRBJ1-2	once	TRBD1	CASSLGGGDLVVGYTF	TGTGCCAGCAGCTTAGGAGGGGGCGACTTAGTGGTTGGCTACACCTTC
TRBV6-1	TRBJ1-4	NA	NA	CASSEGGGAGEKLFF	TGTGCCAGCAGTGAAGGAGGGGGGGCCGGGGAAAAACTGTTTTTT
TRBV28	TRBJ1-2	NA	NA	CASTLRDYGYTF	TGTGCCAGCACCCTGCGGGACTATGGCTACACCTTC
TRBV5-1	TRBJ2-7	NA	NA	CASSLGFGSYEQYF	TGCGCCAGCAGCTTGGGTTTCGGCTCCTACGAGCAGTACTTC
TRBV5-4	TRBJ2-3	NA	TRBD2	CASSYRTSGTDTQYF	TGTGCCAGCAGCTACCGGACTAGCGGCACAGATACGCAGTATTTT
TRBV5-6	TRBJ2-7	NA	NA	CASSPWTAYEQYF	TGTGCCAGCAGCCCTTGGACTGCTTACGAGCAGTACTTC